This note documents a single TCR beta chain sequence. In the original analysis: Reference gene primers were amplified, and this amplification served to estimate nucleated cell counts. Using immunoSEQ multiplex PCR, the repertoire was profiled, and TCRdb retains in-frame clones only, with some absent. The V and J calls and clone size were taken over from that table, and D and trimming were inferred from the DNA. The sample holds 55,000 to 75,000 clones; about 86% are singletons and the top ten take roughly 3.7%. The sample is drawn from a study of blood T cell repertoires in COVID-19. In the study overall: The study drew acute and convalescent COVID-19 samples from the United States, Italy and Spain. Sources were T cells, B-cell-depleted T cells, or PBMCs; the material itself was cDNA or gDNA.

The source of this sequence is a man aged 45 to 65 with acute or convalescent COVID-19. The sequencing sample was made of peripheral blood.

The CDR3 protein is CASSLAAGNTQYF. CDR3 coding DNA: TGCGCCAGCAGCCTGGCCGCAGGAAATACGCAGTATTTT. This rearrangement joins TRBV5-1 to TRBJ2-3; D gene uncertain. The length of the CDR3 is 13 residues. V was shortened by 4 bases and J by 7 bases, with 13 bases between the two germline ends. The germline gives CDR1 SGHRS, CDR2 YFSETQ.